The rows below give T cell receptor beta chains drawn from one sample of a study of blood T cell repertoires in COVID-19. Using immunoSEQ multiplex PCR, the repertoire was profiled, and TCRdb retains in-frame clones only, with some absent. Of fewer than 250,000 clones in the sample, approximately 81% were seen once. Sequenced sample: peripheral blood. These receptors were collected from an elderly woman with COVID-19, enrolled during active disease. Each CDR3 is given with its conserved first and last residue. Fields, in order: J gene, clone size, D gene, V gene, CDR3 protein, CDR3 DNA. A D gene is named only where the DNA matches it firmly. Rows may omit the clone size; those that give it use once, few, many or a size class.

J gene: TRBJ2-1
clone size: once
D gene: NA
V gene: TRBV18
CDR3 protein: CASSPAGREGNEQFF
CDR3 DNA: TGTGCCAGCTCACCCGCGGGGCGAGAAGGGAATGAGCAGTTCTTC

J gene: TRBJ1-6
clone size: NA
D gene: TRBD1
V gene: TRBV7-3
CDR3 protein: CASSLGGQGPNSPLHF
CDR3 DNA: TGTGCCAGCAGCTTAGGTGGACAGGGGCCTAATTCACCCCTCCACTTT

J gene: TRBJ2-5
clone size: NA
D gene: NA
V gene: TRBV20-1
CDR3 protein: CSAHTQYF
CDR3 DNA: TGCAGTGCTCATACCCAGTACTTC

J gene: TRBJ2-3
clone size: NA
D gene: TRBD2
V gene: TRBV10-3
CDR3 protein: CAISGVSGGSDTQYF
CDR3 DNA: TGTGCCATCAGTGGGGTTAGCGGGGGGTCAGATACGCAGTATTTT

J gene: TRBJ2-7
clone size: NA
D gene: TRBD1
V gene: TRBV29-1
CDR3 protein: CSVAPGQGNYEQYF
CDR3 DNA: TGCAGCGTCGCCCCGGGACAGGGGAATTACGAGCAGTACTTC

J gene: TRBJ2-7
clone size: NA
D gene: NA
V gene: TRBV6-2/TRBV6-3
CDR3 protein: CASSWRGALDEQYF
CDR3 DNA: TGTGCCAGCAGTTGGAGGGGCGCCCTAGACGAGCAGTACTTC

J gene: TRBJ1-1
clone size: once
D gene: NA
V gene: TRBV7-9
CDR3 protein: CASSLPPGDTEAFF
CDR3 DNA: TGTGCCAGCAGCTTACCCCCCGGAGACACTGAAGCTTTCTTT

J gene: TRBJ1-2
clone size: NA
D gene: NA
V gene: TRBV10-3
CDR3 protein: CAISVPRDTSQYYTF
CDR3 DNA: TGTGCCATCAGTGTGCCCCGGGACACCTCACAGTACTACACCTTC

J gene: TRBJ2-1
clone size: once
D gene: TRBD2
V gene: TRBV18
CDR3 protein: CASSASPGGSYNEQFF
CDR3 DNA: TGTGCCAGCTCAGCCTCCCCGGGGGGATCCTACAATGAGCAGTTCTTC

J gene: TRBJ1-3
clone size: NA
D gene: TRBD1
V gene: TRBV5-1
CDR3 protein: CASSLAEGARNTIYF
CDR3 DNA: TGCGCCAGCAGCTTGGCCGAGGGGGCGAGGAACACCATATATTTT

J gene: TRBJ1-2
clone size: few
D gene: NA
V gene: TRBV10-1
CDR3 protein: CASPAPPNIANYGYTF
CDR3 DNA: TGCGCCAGCCCCGCGCCCCCGAATATAGCTAACTATGGCTACACCTTC

J gene: TRBJ1-2
clone size: NA
D gene: TRBD1
V gene: TRBV28
CDR3 protein: CASSFTGGASYGYTF
CDR3 DNA: TGTGCCAGCAGTTTCACAGGGGGCGCGAGCTATGGCTACACCTTC

J gene: TRBJ2-5
clone size: NA
D gene: NA
V gene: TRBV7-9
CDR3 protein: CASSLVPSETQYF
CDR3 DNA: TGTGCCAGCAGCTTAGTTCCCTCGGAGACCCAGTACTTC

J gene: TRBJ1-1
clone size: NA
D gene: NA
V gene: TRBV7-8
CDR3 protein: CASSLQTEAFF
CDR3 DNA: TGTGCCAGCAGCTTGCAGACTGAAGCTTTCTTT

J gene: TRBJ2-2
clone size: NA
D gene: NA
V gene: TRBV7-2
CDR3 protein: CASSFGVNTGELFF
CDR3 DNA: TGTGCCAGCAGCTTCGGGGTTAACACCGGGGAGCTGTTTTTT

J gene: TRBJ1-4
clone size: NA
D gene: NA
V gene: TRBV10-3
CDR3 protein: CAISDSKQGYEKLFF
CDR3 DNA: TGTGCCATCAGTGATAGCAAACAGGGTTATGAAAAACTGTTTTTT

J gene: TRBJ1-1
clone size: NA
D gene: TRBD1
V gene: TRBV5-4
CDR3 protein: CASSLAFGQGRTEAFF
CDR3 DNA: TGTGCCAGCAGCTTGGCCTTTGGACAGGGGAGGACTGAAGCTTTCTTT

J gene: TRBJ2-1
clone size: NA
D gene: NA
V gene: TRBV3-1/TRBV3-2
CDR3 protein: CASSPRDLPYNEQFF
CDR3 DNA: TGTGCCAGCAGCCCCCGGGACTTACCTTACAATGAGCAGTTCTTC

J gene: TRBJ2-1
clone size: NA
D gene: TRBD1
V gene: TRBV24-1
CDR3 protein: CATSDPGQGLYNEQFF
CDR3 DNA: TGTGCCACCAGTGATCCCGGACAGGGGCTATACAATGAGCAGTTCTTC

J gene: TRBJ1-5
clone size: NA
D gene: NA
V gene: TRBV19
CDR3 protein: CASSVTGSDQPQHF
CDR3 DNA: TGTGCCAGTAGTGTAACAGGGTCCGATCAGCCCCAGCATTTT

J gene: TRBJ2-5
clone size: once
D gene: NA
V gene: TRBV5-1
CDR3 protein: CASSFGVGHRQETQYF
CDR3 DNA: TGCGCCAGCAGCTTCGGGGTGGGACATCGCCAAGAGACCCAGTACTTC

J gene: TRBJ1-1
clone size: NA
D gene: NA
V gene: TRBV28
CDR3 protein: CASSFGDRSKPEAFF
CDR3 DNA: TGTGCCAGCAGTTTTGGTGACAGGTCGAAGCCTGAAGCTTTCTTT

J gene: TRBJ1-2
clone size: NA
D gene: NA
V gene: TRBV12-2
CDR3 protein: CASRLARGGTGLSYGYTF
CDR3 DNA: TGTGCAAGTCGCTTAGCGCGGGGGGGGACAGGTCTGAGCTATGGCTACACCTTC

J gene: TRBJ1-6
clone size: NA
D gene: TRBD1
V gene: TRBV6-5
CDR3 protein: CASNSATGDNSPLHF
CDR3 DNA: TGTGCCAGCAACTCCGCCACAGGGGATAATTCACCCCTCCACTTT

J gene: TRBJ1-5
clone size: NA
D gene: NA
V gene: TRBV11-2
CDR3 protein: CASSLTRDQPQHF
CDR3 DNA: TGTGCCAGCAGCCTTACCCGAGATCAGCCCCAGCATTTT

J gene: TRBJ1-4
clone size: NA
D gene: TRBD1
V gene: TRBV13
CDR3 protein: CASSLGRGAREKLFF
CDR3 DNA: TGTGCCAGCAGCTTAGGCAGGGGGGCACGAGAAAAACTGTTTTTT

J gene: TRBJ1-4
clone size: NA
D gene: NA
V gene: TRBV5-1
CDR3 protein: CASSLVANRNEKLFF
CDR3 DNA: TGCGCCAGCAGCTTGGTGGCAAACAGGAATGAAAAACTGTTTTTT

J gene: TRBJ1-2
clone size: NA
D gene: TRBD1
V gene: TRBV28
CDR3 protein: CAIGGTGDGYTF
CDR3 DNA: TGTGCCATCGGCGGGACAGGGGATGGCTACACCTTC

J gene: TRBJ2-7
clone size: NA
D gene: TRBD1
V gene: TRBV6-6
CDR3 protein: CASSYLGQGAVEQYF
CDR3 DNA: TGTGCCAGCAGTTACTTAGGACAGGGGGCAGTCGAGCAGTACTTC

J gene: TRBJ1-1
clone size: NA
D gene: TRBD1
V gene: TRBV7-9
CDR3 protein: CASSDGQGFMMNTEAFF
CDR3 DNA: TGTGCCAGCAGCGACGGACAGGGGTTTATGATGAACACTGAAGCTTTCTTT

J gene: TRBJ1-6
clone size: NA
D gene: NA
V gene: TRBV9
CDR3 protein: CASSVTAGSPLHF
CDR3 DNA: TGTGCCAGCAGCGTAACGGCGGGTTCACCCCTCCACTTT

J gene: TRBJ1-2
clone size: NA
D gene: TRBD1
V gene: TRBV30
CDR3 protein: CAWRGGQSYGYTF
CDR3 DNA: TGTGCCTGGAGAGGGGGACAGTCCTATGGCTACACCTTC

J gene: TRBJ2-1
clone size: NA
D gene: TRBD1
V gene: TRBV6-4
CDR3 protein: CASSQSGQGREQFF
CDR3 DNA: TGTGCCAGCAGCCAATCGGGACAGGGGCGGGAGCAGTTCTTC

J gene: TRBJ1-4
clone size: NA
D gene: NA
V gene: TRBV19
CDR3 protein: CASRTRGGHTNEKLFF
CDR3 DNA: TGTGCCAGTAGGACCCGAGGAGGGCATACTAATGAAAAACTGTTTTTT

J gene: TRBJ2-7
clone size: NA
D gene: TRBD2
V gene: TRBV2
CDR3 protein: CASRVLATYSYEQYF
CDR3 DNA: TGTGCCAGCAGGGTACTAGCGACGTACTCCTACGAGCAGTACTTC

J gene: TRBJ2-1
clone size: NA
D gene: NA
V gene: TRBV7-2
CDR3 protein: CASSSPMGAVLSYNEQFF
CDR3 DNA: TGTGCCAGCAGCTCGCCAATGGGGGCGGTTCTATCCTACAATGAGCAGTTCTTC

J gene: TRBJ1-6
clone size: NA
D gene: NA
V gene: TRBV4-3
CDR3 protein: CASSHLPMGTVDNSPLHF
CDR3 DNA: TGCGCCAGCAGCCACCTTCCCATGGGCACGGTGGATAATTCACCCCTCCACTTT

J gene: TRBJ2-3
clone size: few
D gene: TRBD1
V gene: TRBV6-6
CDR3 protein: CASSPTVLHRGQGDTQYF
CDR3 DNA: TGTGCCAGCAGTCCTACCGTTCTTCACAGGGGGCAGGGAGATACGCAGTATTTT

J gene: TRBJ1-4
clone size: NA
D gene: NA
V gene: TRBV11-2
CDR3 protein: CASSLEGRRSNEKLFF
CDR3 DNA: TGTGCCAGCAGCTTAGAGGGCAGGCGATCTAATGAAAAACTGTTTTTT

J gene: TRBJ1-6
clone size: NA
D gene: TRBD1
V gene: TRBV5-8
CDR3 protein: CASSIQGYNSPLHF
CDR3 DNA: TGTGCCAGCAGCATACAGGGGTATAATTCACCCCTCCACTTT

J gene: TRBJ2-3
clone size: NA
D gene: NA
V gene: TRBV19
CDR3 protein: CASSTGITDTQYF
CDR3 DNA: TGTGCCAGTAGTACAGGGATCACAGATACGCAGTATTTT

J gene: TRBJ2-4
clone size: NA
D gene: TRBD2
V gene: TRBV5-1
CDR3 protein: CASSLAGLAGGQGAIQYF
CDR3 DNA: TGCGCCAGCAGCTTGGCAGGCCTAGCGGGGGGCCAGGGCGCCATTCAGTACTTC

J gene: TRBJ2-1
clone size: few
D gene: NA
V gene: TRBV7-2
CDR3 protein: CASSSLGAPYNEQFF
CDR3 DNA: TGTGCCAGCAGCTCACTTGGGGCGCCCTACAATGAGCAGTTCTTC

J gene: TRBJ2-5
clone size: few
D gene: TRBD2
V gene: TRBV18
CDR3 protein: CATRNSGEETQYF
CDR3 DNA: TGTGCCACCCGAAATAGCGGGGAGGAGACCCAGTACTTC

J gene: TRBJ1-5
clone size: NA
D gene: TRBD1
V gene: TRBV30
CDR3 protein: CAWGTDSNQPQHF
CDR3 DNA: TGTGCCTGGGGGACAGATAGCAATCAGCCCCAGCATTTT

J gene: TRBJ1-2
clone size: once
D gene: NA
V gene: TRBV19
CDR3 protein: CASRSDPGRYGYTF
CDR3 DNA: TGTGCCAGTAGATCCGACCCGGGGAGATATGGCTACACCTTC